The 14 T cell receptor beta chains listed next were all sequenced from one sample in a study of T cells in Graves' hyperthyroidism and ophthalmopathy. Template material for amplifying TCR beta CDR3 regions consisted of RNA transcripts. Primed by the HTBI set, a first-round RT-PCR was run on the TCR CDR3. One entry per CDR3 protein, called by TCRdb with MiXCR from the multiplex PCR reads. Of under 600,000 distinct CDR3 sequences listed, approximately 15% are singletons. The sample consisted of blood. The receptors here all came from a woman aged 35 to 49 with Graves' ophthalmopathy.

CDR3 sequence (DNA): TGTGCCAGTAGTATAGACGGGGGGCCTAGAGATACGCAGTATTTT. Amino acid sequence: CASSIDGGPRDTQYF. V usage is TRBV19 and J usage is TRBJ2-3; a weak D match, TRBD2 (7 bases). CDR1 LNHDA and CDR2 SQIVND come from the germline V gene (reference sequence). Trimming took 0 bases from V and 5 from J, leaving 12 bases between them. The CDR3 totals 15 residues.

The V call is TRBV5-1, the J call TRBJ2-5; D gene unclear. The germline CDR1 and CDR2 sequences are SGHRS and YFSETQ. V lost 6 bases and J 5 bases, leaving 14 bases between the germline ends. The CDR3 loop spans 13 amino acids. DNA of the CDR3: TGCGCCAGCACGTCCAACTCTCGGGAGACCCAGTACTTC. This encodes CASTSNSRETQYF. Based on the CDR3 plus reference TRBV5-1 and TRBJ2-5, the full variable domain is KAGVTQTPRYLIKTRGQQVTLSCSPISGHRSVSWYQQTPGQGLQFLFEYFSETQRNKGNFPGRFSGRQFSNSRSEMNVSTLELGDSALYLCASTSNSRETQYFGPGTRLLVL.

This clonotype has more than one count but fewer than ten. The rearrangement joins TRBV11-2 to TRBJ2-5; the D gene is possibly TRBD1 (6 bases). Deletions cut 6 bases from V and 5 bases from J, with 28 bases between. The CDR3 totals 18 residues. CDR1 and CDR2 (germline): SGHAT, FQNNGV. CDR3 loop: CASSPLESGLRGLETQYF. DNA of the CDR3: TGTGCCAGCAGTCCACTGGAATCAGGGCTAAGGGGGTTGGAGACCCAGTACTTC.

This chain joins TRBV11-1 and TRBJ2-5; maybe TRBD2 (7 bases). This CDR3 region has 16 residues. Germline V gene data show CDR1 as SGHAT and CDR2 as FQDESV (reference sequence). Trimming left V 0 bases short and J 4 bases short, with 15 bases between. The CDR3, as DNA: TGTGCCAGCAGCTTAGCCGGGGGTGCGGGGGCAGAGACCCAGTACTTC. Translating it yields CASSLAGGAGAETQYF.

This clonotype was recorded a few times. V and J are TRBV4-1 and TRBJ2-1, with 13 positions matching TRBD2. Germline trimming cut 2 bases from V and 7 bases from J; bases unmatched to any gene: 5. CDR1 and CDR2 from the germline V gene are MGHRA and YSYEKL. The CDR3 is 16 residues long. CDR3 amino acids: CASSQWWTSGGNEQFF. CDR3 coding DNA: TGCGCCAGCAGCCAATGGTGGACTAGCGGGGGTAATGAGCAGTTCTTC.

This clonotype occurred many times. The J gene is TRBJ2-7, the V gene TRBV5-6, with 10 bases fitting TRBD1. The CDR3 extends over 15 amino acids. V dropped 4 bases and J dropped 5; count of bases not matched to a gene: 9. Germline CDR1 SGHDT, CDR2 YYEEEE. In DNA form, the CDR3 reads TGTGCCAGCAGCAGAAGGACAGGGGGATGGCACGAGCAGTACTTC. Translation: CASSRRTGGWHEQYF. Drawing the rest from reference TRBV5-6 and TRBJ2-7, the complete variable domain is DAGVTQSPTHLIKTRGQQVTLRCSPKSGHDTVSWYQQALGQGPQFIFQYYEEEERQRGNFPDRFSGHQFPNYSSELNVNALLLGDSALYLCASSRRTGGWHEQYFGPGTRLTVT.

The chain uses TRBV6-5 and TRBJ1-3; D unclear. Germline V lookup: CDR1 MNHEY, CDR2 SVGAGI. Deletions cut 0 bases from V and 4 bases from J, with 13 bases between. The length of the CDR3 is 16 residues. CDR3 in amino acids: CASSYSVSGGGNTIYF. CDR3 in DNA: TGTGCCAGCAGTTACTCGGTTTCGGGAGGCGGAAACACCATATATTTT.

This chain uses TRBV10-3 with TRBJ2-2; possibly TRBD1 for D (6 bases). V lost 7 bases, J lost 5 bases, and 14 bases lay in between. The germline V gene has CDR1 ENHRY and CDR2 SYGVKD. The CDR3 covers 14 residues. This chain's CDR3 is CAIMGAGPTGELFF. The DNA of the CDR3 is TGTGCCATCATGGGGGCAGGGCCGACCGGGGAGCTGTTTTTT.

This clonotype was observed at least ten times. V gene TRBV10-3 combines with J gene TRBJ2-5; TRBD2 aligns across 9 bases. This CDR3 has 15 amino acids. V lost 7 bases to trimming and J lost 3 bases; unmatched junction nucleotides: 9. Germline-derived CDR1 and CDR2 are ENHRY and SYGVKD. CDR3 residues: CAINTEGLAKETQYF. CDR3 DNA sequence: TGTGCCATCAATACAGAGGGACTAGCAAAAGAGACCCAGTACTTC.

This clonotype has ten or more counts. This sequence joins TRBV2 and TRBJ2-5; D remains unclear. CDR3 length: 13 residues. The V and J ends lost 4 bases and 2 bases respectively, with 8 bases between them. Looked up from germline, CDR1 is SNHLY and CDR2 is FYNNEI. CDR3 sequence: CASSVTRQETQYF. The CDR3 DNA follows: TGTGCCAGCAGTGTTACGCGACAAGAGACCCAGTACTTC.

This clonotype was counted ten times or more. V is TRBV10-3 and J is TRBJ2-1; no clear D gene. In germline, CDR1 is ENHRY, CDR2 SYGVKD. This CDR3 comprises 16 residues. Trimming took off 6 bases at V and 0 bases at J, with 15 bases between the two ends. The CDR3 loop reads CAISRNSQSSYNEQFF. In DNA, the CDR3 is TGTGCCATCAGCAGGAATAGTCAAAGCTCCTACAATGAGCAGTTCTTC.

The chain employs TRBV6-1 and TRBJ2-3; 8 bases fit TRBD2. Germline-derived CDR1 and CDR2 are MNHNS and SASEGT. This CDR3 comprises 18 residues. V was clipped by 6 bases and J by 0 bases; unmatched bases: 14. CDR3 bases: TGTGCCAGCAGAGCGTCCAGCGGGGGTTCCGCTAGCACAGATACGCAGTATTTT. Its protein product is CASRASSGGSASTDTQYF.

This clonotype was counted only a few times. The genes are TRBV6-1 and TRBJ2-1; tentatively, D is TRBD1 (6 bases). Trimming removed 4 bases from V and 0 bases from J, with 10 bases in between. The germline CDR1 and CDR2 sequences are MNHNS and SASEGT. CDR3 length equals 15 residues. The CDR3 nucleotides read TGTGCCAGCAGTGGCCTAGGGGGCTCCTACAATGAGCAGTTCTTC. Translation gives CASSGLGGSYNEQFF.

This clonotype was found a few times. CDR3 nucleotide sequence: TGTGCCAGTAGTCCTCGGGACAGGGGGCTTGGGAACACTGAAGCTTTCTTT. It encodes CASSPRDRGLGNTEAFF. This rearrangement joins TRBV19 to TRBJ1-1; 12 bases agree with TRBD1. V shed 5 bases, J shed 1 base, and the junction held 8 bases outside the gene matches. From germline, CDR1 is LNHDA and CDR2 SQIVND (reference sequence). This CDR3 comprises 17 residues. Using reference TRBV19 and TRBJ1-1 for the parts outside the CDR3, the full variable domain is DGGITQSPKYLFRKEGQNVTLSCEQNLNHDAMYWYRQDPGQGLRLIYYSQIVNDFQKGDIAEGYSVSREKKESFPLTVTSAQKNPTAFYLCASSPRDRGLGNTEAFFGQGTRLTVV.